One and the same sample provided the 26 T cell receptor beta chains below, sequenced in a study of T cell repertoires in cytomegalovirus infection. MiXCR was run by TCRdb on the reads, yielding one entry per CDR3 protein. The profile shows approximately 500,000 distinct CDR3 sequences, about 30% of them singletons. Source material: PBMCs. These receptors were obtained from a human donor in good health (CMV status not recorded). Some clones in this sample may be carry-over from other donors' samples.

The chain combines TRBV7-2 with TRBJ1-6; unclear D gene. CDR3 length: 15 amino acids. Trimming removed 1 base from V and 10 bases from J, with 14 bases in between. Germline loops: CDR1 SGHTA, CDR2 FQGNSA. Written as DNA, the CDR3 is TGTGCCAGCAGCTTAGAAGTGGTCAGTTGGTCACCCCTCCACTTT. The encoded protein is CASSLEVVSWSPLHF.

About this clonotype itself: One end of the junction does not line up with germline, which may come from a read error. V and J are TRBV12-3 or TRBV12-4 and TRBJ1-1; D gene unclear. CDR3 length: 14 residues. CDR3 in amino acids: CASSLGFGNAEAFF. CDR3 DNA: TGTGCCAGCAGTTTAGGGTTCGGGAACGCTGAAGCTTTCTTT.

The rearrangement uses TRBV25-1 and TRBJ2-7; 8 bases align to TRBD1. Germline V gene lookup returns CDR1 MGHDK and CDR2 SYGVNS. The CDR3 loop spans 12 amino acids. With 11 bases clipped from V and 3 bases from J, the junction kept 6 bases outside the gene matches. CDR3 DNA sequence: TGTGCCGCAGGACAGGGTAACTACGAGCAGTACTTC. Translation: CAAGQGNYEQYF.

The CDR3 DNA sequence: TGTGCCAGCAGCTTACAGGTTGCTAGCACAGATACGCAGTATTTT. Amino acids: CASSLQVASTDTQYF. The V and J genes are TRBV7-2 and TRBJ2-3; D is uncertain. CDR1 and CDR2 from the germline V gene are SGHTA and FQGNSA. The germline V and J ends were trimmed by 2 bases and 0 bases, with 9 bases remaining between them. The CDR3 loop spans 15 amino acids.

This clonotype was picked up many times. The V gene is TRBV28, the J gene TRBJ1-3; 8 nucleotides match TRBD1. The germline V gene encodes CDR1 MDHEN and CDR2 SYDVKM. The junction had 14 bases not matched to a gene; V was cut back by 4 bases and J by 0 bases. The length of the CDR3 is 19 residues. The CDR3 protein is CASSSRYPGQANSGNTIYF. CDR3 nucleotide sequence: TGTGCCAGCAGTTCACGTTACCCGGGACAGGCGAACTCTGGAAACACCATATATTTT.

The gene calls are TRBV20-1 and TRBJ2-3; TRBD2 matches 13 bases. V trimming: 3 bases; J trimming: 6 bases; junction bases outside the gene matches: 6. There are 15 residues in the CDR3. CDR1 and CDR2 (germline): DFQATT, SNEGSKA (reference sequence). The CDR3 protein is CSASIGLAGEDTQYF. The CDR3 DNA reads as TGCAGTGCTAGTATAGGACTAGCGGGAGAGGATACGCAGTATTTT.

This sequence joins TRBV20-1 and TRBJ2-7, with 14 bases fitting TRBD2. This CDR3 has 14 amino acids. The J segment lost 5 bases and the V segment lost 6 bases, leaving 6 bases of the junction unmatched. Germline-derived CDR1 and CDR2 are DFQATT and SNEGSKA (reference sequence). CDR3 loop: CSAPGLAGVDEQYF. DNA for the CDR3: TGCAGTGCGCCGGGACTAGCGGGAGTAGACGAGCAGTACTTC.

This sequence joins TRBV28 and TRBJ2-1; possibly TRBD1 for D (5 bases). Germline-derived CDR1 and CDR2 are MDHEN and SYDVKM. This CDR3 has 15 residues. The V gene lost 1 base and the J gene lost 6 bases, with 13 bases spanning the gap. The CDR3 loop is CASSLLAGPFNEQFF. CDR3 bases: TGTGCCAGCAGTTTATTGGCAGGGCCCTTCAATGAGCAGTTCTTC. Using reference TRBV28 and TRBJ2-1 for the parts outside the CDR3, the full variable domain is DVKVTQSSRYLVKRTGEKVFLECVQDMDHENMFWYRQDPGLGLRLIYFSYDVKMKEKGDIPEGYSVSREKKERFSLILESASTNQTSMYLCASSLLAGPFNEQFFGPGTRLTVL.

The CDR3 sequence: CASSYQDTGELFF. In DNA, the CDR3 is TGTGCCAGCAGTTATCAGGACACCGGGGAGCTGTTTTTT. This sequence joins TRBV6-2 or TRBV6-3 and TRBJ2-2; D uncertain. V was trimmed by 3 bases and J by 3 bases, leaving 5 bases between them. The CDR3 extends over 13 amino acids. CDR1 and CDR2 from the germline V gene are MNHEY and SVGEGT.

This clonotype was counted between two and nine times. The chain combines TRBV11-2 with TRBJ2-1; the match to TRBD2 covers 11 bases. V lost 2 bases and J lost 3; bases outside the gene matches: 9. This CDR3 is built from 18 residues. CDR1 and CDR2 from the germline V gene are SGHAT and FQNNGV. The CDR3 loop is CASSLRQSGTSGYNEQFF. CDR3 DNA sequence: TGTGCCAGCAGCTTACGCCAAAGCGGGACTAGCGGCTACAATGAGCAGTTCTTC.

This clonotype has at least ten counts. The chain recombines TRBV7-2 with TRBJ2-1; weak D call: TRBD1 (6 bases). The CDR3 sequence is 14 residues long. Trimming took 5 bases from V and 3 from J, leaving 11 bases between them. The germline CDR1 and CDR2 sequences are SGHTA and FQGNSA. CDR3 DNA sequence: TGTGCCAGCAGCAACAGGGCTGGCTACAATGAGCAGTTCTTC. Its translation: CASSNRAGYNEQFF.

In this sample, this clonotype turned up many times. The chain links TRBV7-2 to TRBJ2-3, with 10 bases lining up with TRBD2. From germline, CDR1 is SGHTA and CDR2 FQGNSA. This CDR3 contains 18 residues. Losses at the gene ends were 3 bases for V and 4 bases for J; bases not matched to a gene: 13. The DNA for the CDR3 is TGTGCCAGCAGCTTCCAGATCCCTCTAGCGGGAGTAGCAGATACGCAGTATTTT. Residues: CASSFQIPLAGVADTQYF. The full variable domain, its missing parts supplied by reference TRBV7-2 and TRBJ2-3, is GAGVSQSPSNKVTEKGKDVELRCDPISGHTALYWYRQSLGQGLEFLIYFQGNSAPDKSGLPSDRFSAERTGGSVSTLTIQRTQQEDSAVYLCASSFQIPLAGVADTQYFGPGTRLTVL.

This clonotype has just a few counts. The chain joins TRBV6-6 to TRBJ2-1, with 9 bases lining up with TRBD2. V lost 6 bases to trimming and J lost 4 bases; unmatched junction nucleotides: 7. The germline V gene has CDR1 MNHNY and CDR2 SVGAGI (reference sequence). The CDR3 loop spans 15 amino acids. CDR3 protein: CASRDTSGRYNEQFF. The CDR3 region has the DNA TGTGCCAGCAGAGATACTAGCGGGCGGTACAATGAGCAGTTCTTC.

This clonotype was counted between two and nine times. The rearrangement links TRBV19 to TRBJ1-3; TRBD1 matches at 7 bases. The germline V gene has CDR1 LNHDA and CDR2 SQIVND (reference sequence). This CDR3 region has 16 residues. The ends lost 6 bases at V and 0 bases at J; junction bases unmatched: 8. Here the CDR3 reads CASRRKGDSSGNTIYF. The CDR3 coding sequence is TGTGCCAGTAGACGAAAAGGGGACAGCTCTGGAAACACCATATATTTT.

This clonotype was seen at least ten times. The J gene is TRBJ2-3, the V gene TRBV7-2; perhaps TRBD2 as D (5 bases). This CDR3 spans 15 amino acids. From germline, CDR1 is SGHTA and CDR2 FQGNSA. V was clipped by 2 bases and J by 6 bases, with 15 bases between them. The DNA for the CDR3 is TGTGCCAGCAGCTTATTCGGACGGGGAGCCGATACGCAGTATTTT. This gives the protein CASSLFGRGADTQYF.

The chain employs TRBV4-3 and TRBJ1-2; D may be TRBD1 (6 bases). Germline lookup yields CDR1 LGHNA and CDR2 YSLEER. CDR3 length: 15 residues. Trimming left V 0 bases short and J 4 bases short, with 12 bases between. DNA of the CDR3: TGCGCCAGCAGCCAAGATCAACAGGGCCTCTATGGCTACACCTTC. It yields the protein CASSQDQQGLYGYTF.

The chain joins TRBV20-1 to TRBJ2-7; 9 nucleotides match TRBD2. The V gene end was trimmed by 3 bases and the J gene end by 2 bases; junction bases not matched to a gene: 5. This CDR3 region has 14 residues. Germline V CDR1 and CDR2: DFQATT, SNEGSKA (reference sequence). CDR3 sequence reads: CSARVVAGAYEQYF. The DNA for the CDR3 is TGCAGTGCTAGGGTAGTAGCGGGAGCCTACGAGCAGTACTTC.

The chain recombines TRBV7-9 with TRBJ1-1; no definite D call. The CDR3 length is 12 residues. The V end was cut by 5 bases, the J end by 8 bases, with 12 bases between. Per germline, CDR1 SEHNR and CDR2 FQNEAQ (reference sequence). CDR3 residues: CASSKGLREAFF. The CDR3, as DNA: TGTGCCAGCAGCAAAGGACTCCGGGAAGCTTTCTTT.

Only a few counts were recorded for this clonotype. For the CDR3, the DNA is TGTGCCAGTAGGGTGACAGGGGGCAACTATGGCTACACCTTC. The encoded protein is CASRVTGGNYGYTF. The chain carries TRBV19 and TRBJ1-2; the match to TRBD1 covers 10 bases. Germline CDR1 LNHDA, CDR2 SQIVND (reference sequence). CDR3 size: 14 residues. V shed 6 bases and J 2 bases; nucleotides not matched to a gene: 3.

This clonotype has more than one count but fewer than ten. The chain has TRBV11-3 and TRBJ2-2; 8 positions match TRBD2. The CDR3 consists of 15 residues. The trim removed 5 bases at V and 0 bases at J, leaving 2 bases unmatched. The germline gives CDR1 SGHNT, CDR2 YENEEA. For the CDR3, the DNA is TGTGCCAGCAGCCGGGGACTAGCGAACACCGGGGAGCTGTTTTTT. Translation: CASSRGLANTGELFF.

This clonotype has ten or more counts. The chain is built from TRBV7-2 and TRBJ2-3, with TRBD1 as a possible D gene (5 bases). Trimming took off 3 bases at V and 2 bases at J, with 9 bases between the two ends. The CDR3 is 14 residues long. Germline CDR1 is SGHTA and CDR2 is FQGNSA. CDR3 sequence: CASSFRAVTDTQYF. For the CDR3, the DNA is TGTGCCAGCAGCTTCAGGGCCGTCACAGATACGCAGTATTTT.

The chain is built from TRBV20-1 and TRBJ1-4, with D perhaps matching TRBD1 (6 bases). V was trimmed by 0 bases and J by 8 bases, leaving 13 bases between them. This CDR3 contains 14 residues. In germline, CDR1 is DFQATT, CDR2 SNEGSKA (reference sequence). CDR3 DNA: TGCAGTGCTAGAGATCCACAGGGTGGCGAAAAACTGTTTTTT. Residues: CSARDPQGGEKLFF.

This clonotype has just a few counts. The CDR3: CASSPIGGVGTEAFF. The DNA for the CDR3 is TGTGCCAGCAGTCCTATAGGGGGCGTGGGCACTGAAGCTTTCTTT. V gene TRBV2 combines with J gene TRBJ1-1; 7 bases fit TRBD1. After removal of 5 bases from V and 4 bases from J, the junction contained 10 bases not matched to a gene. The CDR3 loop spans 15 amino acids. Germline CDR1 reads SNHLY; CDR2 reads FYNNEI.

This clonotype was found a few times. This sequence joins TRBV28 and TRBJ2-3, with TRBD1 matching 9 bases. The germline gives CDR1 MDHEN, CDR2 SYDVKM. This CDR3 is 14 amino acids long. V trimming: 5 bases; J trimming: 8 bases; junction bases outside the gene matches: 8. The CDR3 nucleotides are TGTGCCAGCAGTGGCCCATCACAGGGGGCTACGCAGTATTTT. Its translation is CASSGPSQGATQYF. Variable domain in full (rest from reference TRBV28 and TRBJ2-3): DVKVTQSSRYLVKRTGEKVFLECVQDMDHENMFWYRQDPGLGLRLIYFSYDVKMKEKGDIPEGYSVSREKKERFSLILESASTNQTSMYLCASSGPSQGATQYFGPGTRLTVL.

As DNA, the CDR3 is TGTGCCAGCGGTTTAGCGGGAGGCTCCTACAATGAGCAGTTCTTC. Translation: CASGLAGGSYNEQFF. The chain links TRBV5-4 to TRBJ2-1; 10 bases match TRBD2. From germline, CDR1 is SGHNT and CDR2 YYREEE (reference sequence). CDR3 length: 15 residues. Trimming at V came to 7 bases and at J to 0 bases, leaving 4 bases not matched to a gene.

This chain joins TRBV6-1 and TRBJ2-7; tentative D call: TRBD1 (6 bases). Trimming shortened V by 2 bases and J by 2 bases, and 13 bases separated the two germline ends. The CDR3 loop spans 15 amino acids. CDR1 is MNHNS and CDR2 is SASEGT in the germline V gene. Written as DNA, the CDR3 is TGTGCCAGCAGTGAAATCCAGGGGTATACCTACGAGCAGTACGTC. It yields the protein CASSEIQGYTYEQYV.